Given below is one TCR beta chain in context. This sequence may be a read error, since a much larger clone differs from it by one base. Germline loops: CDR1 MNHNY, CDR2 SVGAGI (reference sequence). V was clipped by 8 bases and J by 4 bases, with 10 bases between them. CDR3 length: 12 amino acids. The data derive from a study of molecular identifiers for immune sequencing clone quantification. Naive CD8 libraries came from about 19,000 to 1,100,000 sorted cells with 10%, 30% or 50% RNA. TCRdb re-derived calls from the PCR reads in MiXCR, one entry per CDR3 protein. Found here are about 330,000 distinct CDR3 sequences, 24% of them singletons; the top ten hold 0.65% to 0.75%.

This sequence originates from a human donor in good health. Some libraries in this study had Jurkat cell RNA spiked in. The rearrangement joins TRBV6-6 to TRBJ2-3; D might be TRBD1 or TRBD2, each matching 6 bases. The sample taken for sequencing was naive CD8+ T cells from blood, with Jurkat cell RNA spiked in. Documented subset: FACS-sorted CD8+CD4-CCR7+CD45RA+ naive T cells. The chain's CDR3 is CASLEGADTQYF. CDR3 in DNA: TGTGCCAGCTTGGAGGGGGCAGATACGCAGTATTTT.